The sequence of this T cell receptor (beta chain) was determined in a study of blood T cell repertoires in COVID-19. Study-level background: Sources were T cells, B-cell-depleted T cells, or PBMCs; the material itself was cDNA or gDNA.

All enrollees were roughly 18 to 89 years old and from approximately 24 US areas. Two negative PCRs, clearance, or symptom resolution were required of recovered Cohort 3 donors. This CDR3 comprises 16 residues. V shed 4 bases and J 1 base; nucleotides not matched to a gene: 3. Per the germline V gene, CDR1 is KGHDR and CDR2 is SFDVKD. Authors' methods: The authors estimated nucleated cell counts from reference gene primer amplification. Here immunoSEQ multiplex PCR was the method, and the copy in TCRdb shows in-frame clones only, minus some. That table gives V, J and clone size, and the DNA gave D and trimming. The profile shows approximately 300,000 clones, approximately 88% of them singletons.

Sequenced input: PBMCs or T cells enriched from blood (not recorded which). This chain joins TRBV24-1 and TRBJ2-1, with 10 positions matching TRBD2. This clonotype originated in a man aged 55-75 years who had recovered from COVID-19. CDR3 amino acids: CATSDRTSGSYNEQFF. The CDR3 DNA sequence: TGTGCCACCAGTGACAGGACTAGCGGATCCTACAATGAGCAGTTCTTC.